A single sample gave rise to the 12 T cell receptor beta chains below, sequenced in a study of early T cells in non-severe SARS-CoV-2 infection. TCRdb re-analysed the 5' RACE reads in MiXCR, keeping a single row per CDR3 protein. Of approximately 43,000 distinct CDR3 sequences in the sample, 7% to 7.5% were seen once. The sample consisted of whole blood. Receptor source: an adult who was a healthcare worker with PCR-confirmed SARS-CoV-2 infection or an uninfected control (not recorded which).

This clonotype was seen only a few times. The genes are TRBV7-8 and TRBJ2-6, with TRBD1 as a possible D gene (6 bases). The CDR3 totals 18 residues. With 5 bases removed from V and 3 bases from J, the gap between germline ends came to 20 bases. In germline, CDR1 is SGHVS, CDR2 FQNEAQ. This CDR3 reads CASSAWDTEVSGANVLTF. The CDR3 DNA follows: TGTGCCAGCAGCGCGTGGGACACGGAAGTTAGTGGGGCCAACGTCCTGACTTTC.

The chain couples TRBV7-9 to TRBJ2-7, with D possibly TRBD1 on 6 matching bases. With 5 bases removed from V and 3 bases from J, the gap between germline ends came to 11 bases. The CDR3 has 13 residues. Germline V gene data show CDR1 as SEHNR and CDR2 as FQNEAQ (reference sequence). The CDR3 DNA follows: TGTGCCAGCAGCGCAGGGGAAATCTACGAGCAGTACTTC. Translating it yields CASSAGEIYEQYF.

This chain joins TRBV2 and TRBJ2-2; no firm D call. This CDR3 spans 14 amino acids. CDR1 SNHLY and CDR2 FYNNEI come from the germline V gene. V lost 7 bases, J lost 0 bases, and 9 bases lay in between. The CDR3, as DNA: TGTGCCAGCAATTCGGAACCGAACACCGGGGAGCTGTTTTTT. It encodes CASNSEPNTGELFF.

The V gene is TRBV10-3, the J gene TRBJ2-5, with unresolved D. Trimming left V 3 bases short and J 2 bases short, with 10 bases between. CDR3 length: 14 amino acids. Germline-derived CDR1 and CDR2 are ENHRY and SYGVKD. The CDR3 spells CAISDVGRQETQYF. The CDR3 DNA follows: TGTGCCATCAGTGACGTCGGTAGACAAGAGACCCAGTACTTC.

This clonotype ranks as medium-sized (0.01 to 0.1%). This chain connects TRBV6-6 to TRBJ2-6; D call uncertain. V lost 6 bases, J lost 0 bases, and 15 bases lay in between. CDR1 is MNHNY, CDR2 SVGAGI, per germline (reference sequence). The CDR3 is made up of 17 amino acids. The CDR3 bases are TGTGCCAGCAGCCTCGGTGAGGCGGCCTCTGGGGCCAACGTCCTGACTTTC. It encodes CASSLGEAASGANVLTF.

This clonotype was seen a handful of times. The rearrangement uses TRBV7-6 and TRBJ2-7; D is perhaps TRBD1 (5 bases). CDR3 length equals 13 residues. V gave up 5 bases and J gave up 6 bases, with 14 bases separating them. Germline lookup yields CDR1 SGHVS and CDR2 FNYEAQ. CDR3 coding DNA: TGTGCCAGCAGCCCGAACGGGCAGGGCGAGCAGTACTTC. It encodes CASSPNGQGEQYF.

This clonotype was seen repeatedly, ten times or more. The chain recombines TRBV2 with TRBJ1-1, with D tentatively TRBD1 (6 bases). Deletions cut 7 bases from V and 0 bases from J, with 12 bases between. Germline CDR1 reads SNHLY; CDR2 reads FYNNEI. CDR3 length equals 14 residues. The CDR3 loop reads CASIRTDLNTEAFF. DNA for the CDR3: TGTGCCAGCATTAGGACAGATTTGAACACTGAAGCTTTCTTT.

This clonotype was observed a handful of times. The chain joins TRBV10-2 to TRBJ2-7, with D unresolved. The CDR3 covers 12 residues. In germline, CDR1 is WSHSY, CDR2 SAAADI. V was pared by 7 bases and J by 3 bases, with 10 bases between. The CDR3 DNA is TGCGCCAGCACGTCGGCAGGCTACGAGCAGTACTTC. Its protein is CASTSAGYEQYF.

Many counts were recorded for this clonotype. The chain recombines TRBV7-9 with TRBJ1-6; tentatively, D is TRBD1 (5 bases). Germline V lookup: CDR1 SEHNR, CDR2 FQNEAQ (reference sequence). This CDR3 is 15 amino acids long. The V gene lost 5 bases and the J gene lost 4 bases, with 12 bases spanning the gap. CDR3 loop: CASSQQGPYNSPLHF. The CDR3 bases are TGTGCCAGCAGCCAGCAGGGACCTTATAATTCACCCCTCCACTTT.

This clonotype was detected only a few times. The chain links TRBV5-1 to TRBJ1-1, with D maybe TRBD1 (5 bases). Germline CDR1 reads SGHRS; CDR2 reads YFSETQ. This CDR3 contains 13 residues. Deletions cut 0 bases from V and 7 bases from J, with 10 bases between. The CDR3: CASSLAREGEAFF. In DNA, the CDR3 is TGCGCCAGCAGCTTGGCCAGGGAGGGTGAAGCTTTCTTT.

This clonotype was seen ten or more times. The V gene is TRBV11-2, the J gene TRBJ1-6; D is possibly TRBD1 (5 bases). Germline assignment: CDR1 SGHAT and CDR2 FQNNGV. The CDR3 is made up of 15 amino acids. Trimming pared 3 bases from V and 7 bases from J, leaving 13 bases between. CDR3 residues: CASSLQGMGNSPLHF. Written as DNA, the CDR3 is TGTGCCAGCAGCTTGCAGGGTATGGGGAATTCACCCCTCCACTTT.

The rearrangement uses TRBV5-6 and TRBJ1-6; D unclear. The V end was cut by 3 bases, the J end by 10 bases, with 17 bases between. The CDR3 is made up of 15 amino acids. Germline CDR1 and CDR2: SGHDT and YYEEEE. CDR3 protein: CASSYWTTADSPLHF. The CDR3 DNA follows: TGTGCCAGCAGCTACTGGACGACCGCTGACTCACCCCTCCACTTT.